Reported below is one T cell receptor beta chain. Recruits, aged about 18 to 95 years, lived in 20 to 30 US areas. Cohort placement rested on clinical history that participants reported themselves. In the source study's methods: Using reference gene primer amplification, nucleated cell counts were estimated. Using immunoSEQ multiplex PCR, the repertoire was profiled, and TCRdb retains in-frame clones only, with some absent. Clonal size and the V and J genes are those of that table, whereas D and trimming came from the DNA. This table holds approximately 300,000 clones, over 85% found once. The data were obtained in a study of blood T cell repertoires in COVID-19. Background on the study: From the United States, Italy and Spain came samples of acute and convalescent COVID-19.

This CDR3 has 14 residues. Germline assignment: CDR1 SGHRS and CDR2 YFSETQ. V dropped 4 bases and J dropped 1 base, with 11 bases sitting between them. The genes are TRBV5-1 and TRBJ1-1, with D possibly TRBD1 on 5 matching bases. The TCR sequence derives from a man aged 55-75 years who had recovered from COVID-19. What was sequenced was PBMCs or T cells enriched from blood (not recorded which). The CDR3: CASSQGLRNTEAFF. CDR3 nucleotides: TGCGCCAGCAGCCAGGGCTTGAGGAACACTGAAGCTTTCTTT.